The 4 T cell receptor beta chains below come from one sample, sequenced in a study of blood T cell repertoires in COVID-19. The protocol was immunoSEQ multiplex PCR, while the TCRdb copy is restricted to in-frame clones and leaves out a portion. The table shows under 300,000 clones, with around 90% occurring only once. The sample was PBMCs or T cells enriched from blood (not recorded which). These receptors all stem from a woman in her thirties or forties who had recovered from COVID-19.

The J gene is TRBJ2-1, the V gene TRBV3-1 (or the pseudogene TRBV3-2); TRBD1 agrees at 7 bases. Germline lookup yields CDR1 LGHDT and CDR2 YNNKEL (reference sequence). J lost 10 bases, V lost 3 bases, and 12 bases had no gene match. The CDR3 contains 15 residues. This chain's CDR3 is CASSQRQGRRDEQFF. The CDR3 DNA follows: TGTGCCAGCAGCCAGCGACAGGGAAGAAGGGACGAGCAGTTCTTC.

The chain employs TRBV5-6 and TRBJ1-2; TRBD1 matches at 11 bases. J gave up 8 bases and V 3 bases, and 9 bases lay outside the gene matches. This CDR3 has 15 amino acids. Germline V gene lookup returns CDR1 SGHDT and CDR2 YYEEEE. In DNA form, the CDR3 reads TGTGCCAGCAGCTGGGGGACAGGGGGATTAGGCGGCTACACCTTC. Its translation is CASSWGTGGLGGYTF.

The rearrangement uses TRBV7-8 and TRBJ2-5, with D possibly TRBD2 on 5 matching bases. The CDR3 extends over 14 amino acids. Germline lookup yields CDR1 SGHVS and CDR2 FQNEAQ. V shed 6 bases and J shed 5 bases, with 16 bases lying between them. CDR3 region: CASSFGQRGETQYF. As DNA, the CDR3 is TGTGCCAGCAGTTTTGGCCAGCGCGGGGAGACCCAGTACTTC.

V usage is TRBV10-1 and J usage is TRBJ2-1; perhaps TRBD2 as D (5 bases). From germline, CDR1 is WNHNN and CDR2 SYGVQD (reference sequence). V lost 3 bases, J lost 2 bases, and 11 bases lay in between. The CDR3 is made up of 15 amino acids. The CDR3 region is CASSDSVGAYNEQFF. The CDR3 nucleotides are TGCGCCAGCAGTGACTCCGTCGGGGCCTACAATGAGCAGTTCTTC.